The rows below give T cell receptor beta chains drawn from one sample of a study of blood T cell repertoires in COVID-19. Profiled with immunoSEQ multiplex PCR; TCRdb holds only in-frame clones, not every one. The sample carries 250,000 or so clones, roughly 88% recorded once. Sequenced: PBMCs or T cells enriched from blood (not recorded which). These receptors were collected from a woman aged 40 to 49 who had been exposed to COVID-19. CDR3s include the opening cysteine and the closing phenylalanine or tryptophan.

V | CDR3
TRBV14 | CASSQGTSPVNEQYF
TRBV4-1 | CASSQVRAGGQTQYF
TRBV13 | CASSSRRRDGNMNTEAFF
TRBV28 | CASNTGTGRIRTPHF
TRBV5-5 | CASSDRGNQPQHF
TRBV30 | CAWSVRGVYNEQFF
TRBV21-1 | CASSNITRDRPKILGGNSYEQYF
TRBV7-3 | CASSYTVNTEAFF
TRBV19 | CASSKTDINYGYTF
TRBV18 | CASSPPGQASGNTIYF
TRBV12-3/TRBV12-4 | CASSPTGRTEAFF
TRBV3-1/TRBV3-2 | CASSLRQGLGPLETQYF
TRBV5-1 | CASSLEGTGRADTQYF
TRBV29-1 | CSVGDRGFETQYF
TRBV7-3 | CASSSSVNTEAFF
TRBV19 | CASSIFRTRGPKNTGELFF
TRBV2 | CASSFRTSGGQETQYF
TRBV9 | CASSVGVTGGAGYEQYF
TRBV5-6 | CASSSMTSGLAQHF
TRBV10-3 | CATRGQANTEAFF
TRBV6-2/TRBV6-3 | CASSYKKGGTSGYNEQFF
TRBV28 | CASSRQGSSYNSPLHF
TRBV6-5 | CASSYTRQGYEQYF
TRBV12-3/TRBV12-4 | CASTATGGHEAFF
TRBV30 | CAWSVRWSPLHF
TRBV14 | CASSQGLGDLNYGYTF
TRBV7-9 | CASSLAHVTSGPRAQYF
TRBV11-1 | CASSFWGRGDTDTQYF
TRBV28 | CASSLTGGFYGYTF
TRBV28 | CASSQPPPYSGTAAYEQYF
TRBV6-1 | CASSEHSAGGAIYYGYTF
TRBV29-1 | CSAGQGAEKLFF
TRBV6-5 | CASSYDRYNEQFF
TRBV18 | CASSPSTGTGYGYTF
TRBV7-6 | CASSSLESTGELFF
TRBV4-1 | CASSQVSGGARETQYF
TRBV3-1/TRBV3-2 | CASSQDGRGSSGYEQYF
TRBV19 | CASSRLGQDYSNQPQHF
TRBV24-1 | CATSDLNTPYEQYF
TRBV4-1 | CASSSRVYSGANVLTF
TRBV18 | CASSPVDRTNEKLFF
TRBV30 | CASRRTYTEAFF
TRBV19 | CASSIAGGNPQPQHF